A selection of T cell receptor beta chains follows, all from one sample in a study of T cell repertoires in cytomegalovirus infection. The antigens these receptors bind are not known. TCRdb passed the reads through MiXCR, listing each CDR3 protein once. The table lists tens of thousands of distinct CDR3 sequences, about 20% of them singletons. Sequenced here: CD8+ T cells from cultured PBMCs, sampled from culture after CMV antigen stimulation. These receptors all stem from a human donor in good health (CMV status not recorded). Some clones in this sample may be carry-over from other donors' samples. The CDR3 runs from the conserved cysteine through the conserved F or W. The D gene is left open where the match is weak. Only some rows state a clone size, as once, few, many or a class for expanded clones.

TRBV2	-	TRBJ2-3	TRBD1	CASSGLGQGRSTDTQYF	TGTGCCAGCAGTGGATTAGGACAGGGACGGAGCACAGATACGCAGTATTTT
TRBV7-6	-	TRBJ2-2	-	CASSFGGRELFF	TGTGCCAGCAGCTTTGGGGGCCGGGAGCTGTTTTTT
TRBV7-9	once	TRBJ2-7	-	CASSTLTAGTYEQYF	TGTGCCAGCAGCACTTTGACAGCCGGAACCTACGAGCAGTACTTC
TRBV12-3/TRBV12-4	-	TRBJ2-1	TRBD1	CASSLQGEPFF	TGTGCCAGCAGTTTACAGGGGGAACCGTTCTTC
TRBV7-6	-	TRBJ2-4	-	CASSLAGRQGGDIQYF	TGTGCCAGCAGCTTAGCAGGGCGTCAGGGGGGGGACATTCAGTACTTC
TRBV7-2	many	TRBJ1-5	-	CASSLGGVGINSNQPQHF	TGTGCCAGCAGCTTAGGTGGTGTGGGCATCAATAGCAATCAGCCCCAGCATTTT
TRBV7-9	-	TRBJ2-6	-	CAGGGTFSGANVLTF	TGTGCAGGGGGAGGGACCTTTTCAGGGGCCAACGTCCTGACTTTC
TRBV6-1	-	TRBJ2-6	-	CASIKGTWGANVLTF	TGTGCCAGCATAAAGGGGACGTGGGGGGCCAACGTCCTGACTTTC
TRBV7-2	many	TRBJ1-1	-	CASSSSNTEAFF	TGTGCCAGCAGCTCTTCGAACACTGAAGCTTTCTTT
TRBV27	few	TRBJ2-1	-	CASSSHPYNEQFF	TGTGCCAGCAGTTCACACCCTTACAATGAGCAGTTCTTC
TRBV7-2	-	TRBJ2-3	-	CASSPRFDDTQYF	TGTGCCAGCAGCCCCAGGTTCGACGATACGCAGTATTTT
TRBV6-6	-	TRBJ2-5	TRBD2	CATASGGTETQYF	TGTGCCACCGCAAGCGGGGGGACCGAGACCCAGTACTTC
TRBV7-3	few	TRBJ2-3	-	CASSLTSGSADTQYF	TGTGCCAGCAGCTTAACTTCGGGGTCTGCGGATACGCAGTATTTT
TRBV6-2/TRBV6-3	few	TRBJ1-6	-	CASRKTRRDNNSPLHF	TGTGCCAGCAGGAAGACCCGAAGGGATAATAATTCACCCCTCCACTTT
TRBV7-9	few	TRBJ2-1	-	CASSSSGTPSYNEQFF	TGTGCCAGCAGCTCCTCCGGGACACCCTCCTACAATGAGCAGTTCTTC
TRBV6-2/TRBV6-3	few	TRBJ1-1	TRBD1	CASSYSRGSEAFF	TGTGCCAGCAGTTACTCCAGGGGGTCTGAAGCTTTCTTT
TRBV4-2	few	TRBJ2-1	-	CASSQDKESSYNEQFF	TGTGCCAGCAGCCAAGATAAAGAGAGCTCCTACAATGAGCAGTTCTTC
TRBV7-6	-	TRBJ2-3	TRBD2	CASSLTSGGAIGDTQYF	TGTGCCAGCAGCTTAACCAGCGGGGGGGCCATAGGGGATACGCAGTATTTT
TRBV6-6	few	TRBJ2-1	TRBD2	CASSYLSGGLNEQFF	TGTGCCAGCAGTTACTTGTCGGGGGGGCTCAATGAGCAGTTCTTC
TRBV9	-	TRBJ1-2	TRBD1	CASSVGTGPYGYTF	TGTGCCAGCAGCGTCGGGACAGGACCCTATGGCTACACCTTC
TRBV5-5	-	TRBJ2-2	TRBD1	CASSSAWTGSGELFF	TGTGCCAGCAGCTCCGCCTGGACAGGGAGCGGGGAGCTGTTTTTT
TRBV6-2/TRBV6-3	few	TRBJ2-1	TRBD2	CASSSRLAGNYYNEQFF	TGTGCCAGCAGTTCCAGACTAGCGGGGAACTATTACAATGAGCAGTTCTTC
TRBV7-4	-	TRBJ1-5	-	CASSPRADQPQHF	TGTGCCAGCAGCCCGAGGGCCGATCAGCCCCAGCATTTT
TRBV24-1	few	TRBJ1-5	TRBD1	CATSDAGQGKNQPQHF	TGTGCCACCAGTGATGCGGGACAGGGGAAAAACCAGCCCCAGCATTTT
TRBV30	few	TRBJ2-1	-	CAWGSVDEQFF	TGTGCCTGGGGTTCAGTGGATGAGCAGTTCTTC